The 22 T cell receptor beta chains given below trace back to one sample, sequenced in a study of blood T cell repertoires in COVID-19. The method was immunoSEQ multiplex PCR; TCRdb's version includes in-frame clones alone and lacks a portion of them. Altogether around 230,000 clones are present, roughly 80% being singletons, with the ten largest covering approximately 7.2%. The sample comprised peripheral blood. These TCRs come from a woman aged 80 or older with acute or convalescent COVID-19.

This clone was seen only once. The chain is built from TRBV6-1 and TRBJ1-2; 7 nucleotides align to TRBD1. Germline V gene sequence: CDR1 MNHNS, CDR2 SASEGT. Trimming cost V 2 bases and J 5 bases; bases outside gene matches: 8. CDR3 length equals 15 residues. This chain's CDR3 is CASSETSGTAYGYTF. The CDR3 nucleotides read TGTGCCAGCAGTGAAACGAGTGGGACAGCTTATGGCTACACCTTC.

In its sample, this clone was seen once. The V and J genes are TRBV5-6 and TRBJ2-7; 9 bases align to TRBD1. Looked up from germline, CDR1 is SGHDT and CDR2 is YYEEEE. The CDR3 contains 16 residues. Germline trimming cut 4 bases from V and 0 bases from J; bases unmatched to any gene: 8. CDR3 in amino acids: CASSLLGTGRSYEQYF. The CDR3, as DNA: TGTGCCAGCAGCCTCTTGGGGACAGGGCGCTCCTACGAGCAGTACTTC.

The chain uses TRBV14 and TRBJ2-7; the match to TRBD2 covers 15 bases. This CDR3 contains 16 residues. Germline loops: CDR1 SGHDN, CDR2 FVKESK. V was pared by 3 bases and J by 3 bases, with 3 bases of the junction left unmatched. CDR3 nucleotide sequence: TGTGCCAGCAGCCAGGGACTAGCGGGAGGAGGCTACGAGCAGTACTTC. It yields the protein CASSQGLAGGGYEQYF. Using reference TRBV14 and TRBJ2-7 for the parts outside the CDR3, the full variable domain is EAGVTQFPSHSVIEKGQTVTLRCDPISGHDNLYWYRRVMGKEIKFLLHFVKESKQDESGMPNNRFLAERTGGTYSTLKVQPAELEDSGVYFCASSQGLAGGGYEQYFGPGTRLTVT.

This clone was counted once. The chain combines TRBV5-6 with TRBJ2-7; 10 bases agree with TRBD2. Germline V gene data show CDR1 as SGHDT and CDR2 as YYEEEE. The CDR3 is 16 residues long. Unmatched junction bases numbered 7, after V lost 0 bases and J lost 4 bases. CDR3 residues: CASSLGLAGVGYEQYF. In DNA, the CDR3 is TGTGCCAGCAGCTTGGGTCTAGCGGGAGTGGGGTACGAGCAGTACTTC. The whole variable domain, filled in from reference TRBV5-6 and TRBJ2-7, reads DAGVTQSPTHLIKTRGQQVTLRCSPKSGHDTVSWYQQALGQGPQFIFQYYEEEERQRGNFPDRFSGHQFPNYSSELNVNALLLGDSALYLCASSLGLAGVGYEQYFGPGTRLTVT.

CDR3 in amino acids: CASSEGWGRATYEQFF. In DNA, the CDR3 is TGTGCCAGCAGTGAAGGATGGGGGCGGGCCACCTATGAGCAGTTCTTC. The chain joins TRBV6-1 to TRBJ2-1; D perhaps matches TRBD1 (6 bases). This CDR3 region has 16 residues. CDR1 is MNHNS, CDR2 SASEGT, per germline. Trimming took 1 base from V and 8 from J, leaving 18 bases between them.

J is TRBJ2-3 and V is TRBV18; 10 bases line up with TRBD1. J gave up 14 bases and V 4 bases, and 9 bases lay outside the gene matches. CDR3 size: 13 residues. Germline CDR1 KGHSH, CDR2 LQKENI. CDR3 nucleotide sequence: TGTGCCAGCTCACAATCGGAGGGACAGGGGTGGTATTTT. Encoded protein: CASSQSEGQGWYF.

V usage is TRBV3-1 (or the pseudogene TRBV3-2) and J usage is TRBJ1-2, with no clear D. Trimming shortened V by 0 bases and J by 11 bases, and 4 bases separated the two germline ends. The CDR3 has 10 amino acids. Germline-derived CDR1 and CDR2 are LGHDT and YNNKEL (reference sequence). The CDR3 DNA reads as TGTGCCAGCAGCCAAGAATCGTACACCTTC. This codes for CASSQESYTF.

The CDR3 is CAISDSNRGAFGELFF. Written as DNA, the CDR3 is TGTGCCATCAGTGACTCCAATCGGGGGGCTTTCGGGGAGCTGTTTTTT. The V gene is TRBV10-3, the J gene TRBJ2-2, with D possibly TRBD2 on 7 matching bases. Germline V gene lookup returns CDR1 ENHRY and CDR2 SYGVKD. Between the trimmed V and J ends, which lost 3 bases and 7 bases, there was a span of 18 bases. The CDR3 runs 16 residues.

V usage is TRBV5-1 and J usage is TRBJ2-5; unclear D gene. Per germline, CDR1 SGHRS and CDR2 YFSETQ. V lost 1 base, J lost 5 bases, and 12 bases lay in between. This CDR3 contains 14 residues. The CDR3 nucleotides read TGCGCCAGCAGCTTGCACATTACCGGGGAGACCCAGTACTTC. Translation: CASSLHITGETQYF.

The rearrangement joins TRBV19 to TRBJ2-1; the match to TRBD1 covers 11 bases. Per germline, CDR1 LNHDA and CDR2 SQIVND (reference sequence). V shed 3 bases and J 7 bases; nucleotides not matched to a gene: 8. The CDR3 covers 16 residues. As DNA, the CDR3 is TGTGCCAGTAGTATTACCGGGACAGGGGGTATGAATGAGCAGTTCTTC. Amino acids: CASSITGTGGMNEQFF.

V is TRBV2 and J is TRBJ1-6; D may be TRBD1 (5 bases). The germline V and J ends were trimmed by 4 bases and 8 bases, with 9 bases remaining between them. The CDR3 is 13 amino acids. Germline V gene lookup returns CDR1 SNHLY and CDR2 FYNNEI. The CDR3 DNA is TGTGCCAGCAGTGTGGAACAGGATTCACCCCTCCACTTT. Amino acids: CASSVEQDSPLHF.

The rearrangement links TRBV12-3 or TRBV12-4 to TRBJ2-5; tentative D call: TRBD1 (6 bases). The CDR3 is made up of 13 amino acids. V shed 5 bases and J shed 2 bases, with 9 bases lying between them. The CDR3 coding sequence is TGTGCCAGCAGTCTACAGGGTCAAGAGACCCAGTACTTC. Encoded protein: CASSLQGQETQYF.

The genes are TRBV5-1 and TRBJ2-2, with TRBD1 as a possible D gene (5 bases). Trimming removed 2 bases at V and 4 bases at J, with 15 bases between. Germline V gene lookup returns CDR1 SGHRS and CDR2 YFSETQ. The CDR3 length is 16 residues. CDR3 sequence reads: CASSFLGHLGTGELFF. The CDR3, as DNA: TGCGCCAGCAGCTTCCTTGGACACTTGGGCACCGGGGAGCTGTTTTTT. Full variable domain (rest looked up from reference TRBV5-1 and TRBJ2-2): KAGVTQTPRYLIKTRGQQVTLSCSPISGHRSVSWYQQTPGQGLQFLFEYFSETQRNKGNFPGRFSGRQFSNSRSEMNVSTLELGDSALYLCASSFLGHLGTGELFFGEGSRLTVL.

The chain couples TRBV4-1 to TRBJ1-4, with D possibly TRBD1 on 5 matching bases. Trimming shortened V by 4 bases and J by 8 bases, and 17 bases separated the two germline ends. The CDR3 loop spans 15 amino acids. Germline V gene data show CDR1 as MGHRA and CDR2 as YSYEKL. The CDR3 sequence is CASSPGTGGGEKLFF. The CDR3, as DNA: TGCGCCAGCAGCCCAGGAACTGGGGGAGGCGAAAAACTGTTTTTT.

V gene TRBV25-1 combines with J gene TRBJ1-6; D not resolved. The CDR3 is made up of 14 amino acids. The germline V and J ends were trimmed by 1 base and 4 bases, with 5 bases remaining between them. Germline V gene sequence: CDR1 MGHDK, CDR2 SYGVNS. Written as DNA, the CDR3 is TGTGCCAGCAGTGAATCAGGATATAATTCACCCCTCCACTTT. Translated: CASSESGYNSPLHF.

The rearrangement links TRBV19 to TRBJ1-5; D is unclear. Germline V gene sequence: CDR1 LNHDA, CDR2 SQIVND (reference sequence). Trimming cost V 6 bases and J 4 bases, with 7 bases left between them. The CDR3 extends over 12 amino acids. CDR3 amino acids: CASRSGNQPQHF. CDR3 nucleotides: TGTGCCAGTAGATCGGGGAATCAGCCCCAGCATTTT.

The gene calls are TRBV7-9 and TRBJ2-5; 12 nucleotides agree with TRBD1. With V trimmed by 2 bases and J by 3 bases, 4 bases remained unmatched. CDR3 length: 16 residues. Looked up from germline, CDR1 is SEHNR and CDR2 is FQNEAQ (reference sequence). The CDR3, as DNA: TGTGCCAGCAGCTTAAGGGGACAGGGGGCAGAAGAGACCCAGTACTTC. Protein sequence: CASSLRGQGAEETQYF. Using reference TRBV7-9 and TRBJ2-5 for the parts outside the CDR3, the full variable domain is DTGVSQNPRHKITKRGQNVTFRCDPISEHNRLYWYRQTLGQGPEFLTYFQNEAQLEKSRLLSDRFSAERPKGSFSTLEIQRTEQGDSAMYLCASSLRGQGAEETQYFGPGTRLLVL.

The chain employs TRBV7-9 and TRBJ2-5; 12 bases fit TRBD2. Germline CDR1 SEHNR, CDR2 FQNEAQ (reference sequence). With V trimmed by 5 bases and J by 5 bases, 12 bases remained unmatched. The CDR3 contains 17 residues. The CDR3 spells CASSPVPSGRALETQYF. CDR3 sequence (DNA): TGTGCCAGCAGCCCCGTCCCTAGCGGGAGGGCCCTGGAGACCCAGTACTTC.

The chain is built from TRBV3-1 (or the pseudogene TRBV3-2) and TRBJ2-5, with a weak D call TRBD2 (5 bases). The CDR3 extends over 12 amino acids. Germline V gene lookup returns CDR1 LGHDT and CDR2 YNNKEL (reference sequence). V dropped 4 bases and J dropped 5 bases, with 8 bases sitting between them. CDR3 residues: CASSRGGETQYF. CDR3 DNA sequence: TGTGCCAGCAGCCGAGGCGGGGAGACCCAGTACTTC.

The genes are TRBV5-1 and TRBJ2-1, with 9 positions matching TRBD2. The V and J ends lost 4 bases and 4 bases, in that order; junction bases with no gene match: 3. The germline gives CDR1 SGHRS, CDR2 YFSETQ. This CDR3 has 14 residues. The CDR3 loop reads CASSPSGGYNEQFF. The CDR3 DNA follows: TGCGCCAGCAGCCCAAGCGGGGGGTACAATGAGCAGTTCTTC. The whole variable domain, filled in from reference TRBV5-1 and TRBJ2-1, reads KAGVTQTPRYLIKTRGQQVTLSCSPISGHRSVSWYQQTPGQGLQFLFEYFSETQRNKGNFPGRFSGRQFSNSRSEMNVSTLELGDSALYLCASSPSGGYNEQFFGPGTRLTVL.

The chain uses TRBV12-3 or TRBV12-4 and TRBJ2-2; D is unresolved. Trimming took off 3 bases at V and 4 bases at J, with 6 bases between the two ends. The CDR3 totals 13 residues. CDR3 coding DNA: TGTGCCAGCAGTTTTGCGGCCACCGGGGAGCTGTTTTTT. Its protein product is CASSFAATGELFF.

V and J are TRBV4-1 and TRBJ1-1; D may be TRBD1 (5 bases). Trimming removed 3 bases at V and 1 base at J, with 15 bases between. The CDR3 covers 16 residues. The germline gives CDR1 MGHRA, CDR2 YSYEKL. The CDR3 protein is CASSQRQSLPNTEAFF. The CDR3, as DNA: TGCGCCAGCAGCCAGAGACAGAGCCTTCCGAACACTGAAGCTTTCTTT.